A single sample is the source of the 25 T cell receptor beta chains below, sequenced in a study of cytomegalovirus exposure and HLA in healthy donors. PCR was performed using 60 Vbeta and 13 Jbeta primers. Using immunoSEQ multiplex PCR, the repertoire was profiled, and TCRdb retains in-frame clones only, with some absent. The sample consists of 200,000 to 300,000 clones, around 76% of them appearing once. The sequencing sample was made of PBMCs. The receptors come from a woman in her 40s in good health and CMV-seropositive.

There are a few counts of this clone. The J gene is TRBJ2-7, the V gene TRBV19, with 10 bases aligning to TRBD2. CDR3 length: 13 residues. Trimming removed 11 bases from V and 3 bases from J; junction bases left unmatched: 7. Germline CDR1 LNHDA, CDR2 SQIVND (reference sequence). CDR3 bases: TGTGCCTGCTCCACTAGCGGGGTCTACGAGCAGTACTTC. Translated: CACSTSGVYEQYF.

This chain connects TRBV30 to TRBJ1-1; TRBD1 is a possible D gene (5 bases). Germline-derived CDR1 and CDR2 are GTSNPN and SVGIG (reference sequence). The CDR3 covers 13 residues. Deletions cut 3 bases from V and 5 bases from J, with 13 bases between. DNA for the CDR3: TGTGCCTGGAGGGTAGGGGTTGGGACTGAAGCTTTCTTT. It specifies CAWRVGVGTEAFF.

The V and J genes are TRBV7-2 and TRBJ2-5; D uncertain. The CDR3 extends over 12 amino acids. In germline, CDR1 is SGHTA, CDR2 FQGNSA. The V gene lost 5 bases and the J gene lost 5 bases, with 9 bases spanning the gap. CDR3 nucleotide sequence: TGTGCCAGCAGCCCCCAAAGCGAGACCCAGTACTTC. It specifies CASSPQSETQYF.

The chain carries TRBV7-2 and TRBJ2-7; 8 positions agree with TRBD2. Trimming at V came to 5 bases and at J to 4 bases, leaving 13 bases not matched to a gene. Looked up from germline, CDR1 is SGHTA and CDR2 is FQGNSA. The CDR3 totals 16 residues. The CDR3 DNA reads TGTGCCAGCAGCCGGCGGGCTGGACTAGCTGAATACGAGCAGTACTTC. Protein: CASSRRAGLAEYEQYF.

V usage is TRBV19 and J usage is TRBJ1-3; D ambiguous. CDR1 and CDR2 from the germline V gene are LNHDA and SQIVND (reference sequence). This CDR3 spans 13 amino acids. The V gene lost 7 bases and the J gene lost 0 bases, with 7 bases spanning the gap. For the CDR3, the DNA is TGTGCCAGTACTCGGGGCTCTGGAAACACCATATATTTT. This codes for CASTRGSGNTIYF.

V usage is TRBV4-2 and J usage is TRBJ2-5, with D tentatively TRBD1 (6 bases). Trimming took 4 bases from V and 3 from J, leaving 9 bases between them. Germline V gene lookup returns CDR1 LGHNA and CDR2 YNFKEQ. The CDR3 is made up of 13 amino acids. CDR3 region: CASSPTGKETQYF. For the CDR3, the DNA is TGTGCCAGCAGCCCAACAGGGAAAGAGACCCAGTACTTC.

The CDR3 bases are TGTGCCAGCAGCAAATCAACCCGGGGGGCGTATGGAAACACCATATATTTT. Amino acid sequence: CASSKSTRGAYGNTIYF. The V gene is TRBV7-9, the J gene TRBJ1-3; D perhaps matches TRBD1 (6 bases). The CDR3 sequence is 17 residues long. From germline, CDR1 is SEHNR and CDR2 FQNEAQ (reference sequence). V was trimmed by 5 bases and J by 3 bases, leaving 20 bases between them.

Comments on this clone: Other nucleotide sequences in the sample specify the same CDR3. The genes are TRBV27 and TRBJ1-5; D remains unclear. Trimming cost V 9 bases and J 0 bases, with 15 bases left between them. CDR1 is MNHEY, CDR2 SMNVEV, per germline (reference sequence). There are 15 residues in the CDR3. The CDR3 nucleotides are TGTGCCAGTAGCCGTGCGGGTTATAGCAATCAGCCCCAGCATTTT. It specifies CASSRAGYSNQPQHF.

The rearrangement joins TRBV4-2 to TRBJ2-7; 15 bases line up with TRBD2. The germline CDR1 and CDR2 sequences are LGHNA and YNFKEQ. V was pared by 3 bases and J by 7 bases, with 10 bases of the junction left unmatched. The CDR3 covers 17 residues. The CDR3 sequence is CASSHPLGTSGGPEQYF. The DNA of the CDR3 is TGTGCCAGCAGCCATCCCCTCGGGACTAGCGGGGGGCCGGAGCAGTACTTC.

The chain employs TRBV30 and TRBJ1-2; TRBD1 might be the D (5 bases). This CDR3 region has 13 residues. Germline V gene lookup returns CDR1 GTSNPN and CDR2 SVGIG (reference sequence). V lost 2 bases, J lost 5 bases, and 12 bases lay in between. The CDR3 here is CAWSPTGLYGYTF. CDR3 DNA sequence: TGTGCCTGGAGTCCGACGGGACTATATGGCTACACCTTC.

The chain carries TRBV5-4 and TRBJ2-1, with 9 bases that match TRBD2. After removal of 4 bases from V and 4 bases from J, the junction contained 9 bases not matched to a gene. In germline, CDR1 is SGHNT, CDR2 YYREEE (reference sequence). This CDR3 spans 16 amino acids. The CDR3 coding sequence is TGTGCCAGCAGCCGTAGCGGGAGCGGGGGTTACAATGAGCAGTTCTTC. This translates into CASSRSGSGGYNEQFF.

The gene calls are TRBV30 and TRBJ1-1; no firm D call. The ends were cut back, 0 bases at V and 0 bases at J, with 5 bases in the middle. The CDR3 runs 13 residues. Germline V gives CDR1 GTSNPN, CDR2 SVGIG (reference sequence). The CDR3 region is CAWSVQLNTEAFF. In nucleotides, the CDR3 is TGTGCCTGGAGTGTACAGTTGAACACTGAAGCTTTCTTT.

This clone was detected a few times. The V call is TRBV6-5, the J call TRBJ2-6, with TRBD1 identical over 8 bases. CDR1 MNHEY and CDR2 SVGAGI come from the germline V gene. Trimming cost V 4 bases and J 4 bases; bases outside gene matches: 3. The CDR3 is 15 amino acids. The CDR3 loop reads CASSWTGPGANVLTF. CDR3 nucleotide sequence: TGTGCCAGCAGTTGGACAGGGCCGGGGGCCAACGTCCTGACTTTC.

The chain combines TRBV7-2 with TRBJ1-1, with a weak D call TRBD1 (6 bases). The ends were cut back, 1 base at V and 5 bases at J, with 14 bases in the middle. CDR1 is SGHTA and CDR2 is FQGNSA in the germline V gene. This CDR3 has 15 residues. CDR3 sequence: CASSLVAGAVTEAFF. The CDR3 region has the DNA TGTGCCAGCAGCTTAGTGGCGGGGGCGGTGACTGAAGCTTTCTTT.

V usage is TRBV7-2 and J usage is TRBJ1-5; D may be TRBD1 (6 bases). V lost 6 bases to trimming and J lost 5 bases, with 17 bases between them. This CDR3 has 15 residues. Looked up from germline, CDR1 is SGHTA and CDR2 is FQGNSA. The chain's CDR3 is CASRPQGRLDQPQHF. DNA of the CDR3: TGTGCCAGCAGACCACAGGGAAGGTTGGATCAGCCCCAGCATTTT.

This chain links TRBV6-1 with TRBJ1-2, with unresolved D. Per the germline V gene, CDR1 is MNHNS and CDR2 is SASEGT. There are 10 residues in the CDR3. Trimming took 9 bases from V and 8 from J, leaving 10 bases between them. CDR3 residues: CASSSLGYTF. CDR3 DNA: TGTGCCAGTAGCAGCCTGGGCTACACCTTC.

This rearrangement joins TRBV2 to TRBJ2-1, with 7 bases matching TRBD2. The CDR3 is 14 residues long. J was trimmed by 9 bases and V by 5 bases; bases with no gene match: 10. CDR1 and CDR2 (germline): SNHLY, FYNNEI. CDR3 sequence (DNA): TGTGCCAGCAGTATGAGCTCCGGGAGGAGTGAGCAGTTCTTC. Its translation is CASSMSSGRSEQFF.

This sequence joins TRBV5-6 and TRBJ2-7; TRBD2 matches 9 bases. The CDR3 consists of 14 residues. V lost 2 bases, J lost 0 bases, and 0 bases stayed unmatched. Per germline, CDR1 SGHDT and CDR2 YYEEEE. The CDR3 loop is CASSFSGGSYEQYF. In nucleotides, the CDR3 is TGTGCCAGCAGCTTTAGCGGGGGCTCCTACGAGCAGTACTTC.

The chain recombines TRBV5-1 with TRBJ2-1; D gene ambiguous. The CDR3 sequence is 15 residues long. V dropped 1 base and J dropped 9 bases, with 17 bases sitting between them. Germline V gives CDR1 SGHRS, CDR2 YFSETQ. For the CDR3, the DNA is TGCGCCAGCAGCTTGAGGCTTATGGTTCAGCGTGAGCAGTTCTTC. Its protein product is CASSLRLMVQREQFF.

This clone was seen once. This chain uses TRBV11-3 with TRBJ2-5, with TRBD1 matching 7 bases. Germline trimming cut 3 bases from V and 3 bases from J; bases unmatched to any gene: 13. CDR1 and CDR2 (germline): SGHNT, YENEEA. The CDR3 has 17 residues. The CDR3 spells CASSFSVGQGVKETQYF. CDR3 coding DNA: TGTGCCAGCAGCTTTTCGGTTGGGCAGGGGGTGAAAGAGACCCAGTACTTC. Full variable domain (outside the CDR3, taken from reference TRBV11-3 and TRBJ2-5): EAGVVQSPRYKIIEKKQPVAFWCNPISGHNTLYWYLQNLGQGPELLIRYENEEAVDDSQLPKDRFSAERLKGVDSTLKIQPAELGDSAVYLCASSFSVGQGVKETQYFGPGTRLLVL.

The chain recombines TRBV5-1 with TRBJ2-5; 8 bases match TRBD1. Germline V CDR1 and CDR2: SGHRS, YFSETQ. V lost 5 bases and J lost 5; bases outside the gene matches: 8. The CDR3 has 14 residues. CDR3 sequence: CASRRDRSGETQYF. The DNA for the CDR3 is TGCGCCAGCAGAAGGGACAGGAGCGGGGAGACCCAGTACTTC.

The rearrangement uses TRBV5-5 and TRBJ1-1; D might be TRBD1 (5 bases). The germline V gene encodes CDR1 SGHKS and CDR2 YYEKEE (reference sequence). The CDR3 has 13 amino acids. Trimming cost V 5 bases and J 1 base, with 9 bases left between them. In nucleotides, the CDR3 is TGTGCCAGCAGTTTCACAGGGAACACTGAAGCTTTCTTT. The encoded protein is CASSFTGNTEAFF.

This clone was seen more than once but under ten times. The genes are TRBV18 and TRBJ2-5; TRBD2 aligns across 7 bases. With V trimmed by 5 bases and J by 1 base, 1 base remained unmatched. This CDR3 spans 13 amino acids. From germline, CDR1 is KGHSH and CDR2 LQKENI. The CDR3 bases are TGTGCCAGCTCAGCGGGGGTCCAAGAGACCCAGTACTTC. This gives the protein CASSAGVQETQYF.

This chain uses TRBV25-1 with TRBJ2-3, with TRBD1 as a possible D gene (6 bases). The V end was cut by 5 bases, the J end by 2 bases, with 23 bases between. CDR1 is MGHDK and CDR2 is SYGVNS in the germline V gene. This CDR3 has 18 amino acids. The CDR3 is CASSPPPLGTGSTDTQYF. The CDR3, as DNA: TGTGCCAGCAGTCCGCCTCCCCTGGGAACAGGGTCCACAGATACGCAGTATTTT.

The V gene is TRBV29-1, the J gene TRBJ1-2; D call uncertain. From germline, CDR1 is SQVTM and CDR2 ANQGSEA. CDR3 length equals 14 residues. Trimming stripped 6 bases from V and 3 bases from J, with 17 bases between. The CDR3 is CSVGREGRYYGYTF. In DNA form, the CDR3 reads TGCAGCGTCGGCCGGGAGGGCAGGTACTATGGCTACACCTTC.